The 24 T cell receptor beta chains reported below all come from one sample, sequenced in a study of low-dose radiotherapy and immunotherapy resistance in tumors (dated by TCRdb to between 2022 and 2023). The sequencer was an Illumina HiSeq 2500. First-strand cDNA was synthesized using Superscript III and a set of TRAV- and TRBV-specific primers, so that both TCRalpha and TCRbeta chains were covered. TCRs were amplified with Phusion for around 20 PCR cycles, with a constant-region primer paired with the adapter attached to the V primers. Using fastp trimming at Q25 and MiXCR clonotype assembly, TCRdb reanalyzed the public sequencing data and kept in-frame beta chains. Each record represents a unique CDR3 protein, reported with the most common genes and DNA among its rows. Counted in this sample were about 84,000 distinct CDR3 sequences; less than 20% of them appeared once. The top ten hold roughly 1.5% of the sample.

Reading the label with the study, this specimen's time point is: after trial treatment. The label giving this sample's treatment or condition can be read as: LDRT plus nivolumab, ipilimumab, low-dose cyclophosphamide and aspirin (RACIN trial). The sequencing here drew on PBMCs, taken after low-dose radiotherapy plus immunotherapy. The receptors shown here come from a male donor with prostate cancer.

This clonotype was detected ten times or more. The rearrangement joins TRBV15 to TRBJ1-5; D gene ambiguous. CDR1 and CDR2 (germline): LNHNV, YYDKDF (reference sequence). CDR3 length: 15 residues. Trimming removed 3 bases from V and 2 bases from J, with 11 bases in between. In DNA, the CDR3 is TGTGCCACCAGCAGCCACGGGATCGGCAATCAGCCCCAGCATTTT. Translated: CATSSHGIGNQPQHF.

This clonotype appeared a few times. This rearrangement joins TRBV13 to TRBJ2-5; possible D gene TRBD1, 6 bases. The length of the CDR3 is 15 residues. Germline V gene data show CDR1 as PRHDT and CDR2 as FYEKMQ (reference sequence). V was pared by 3 bases and J by 5 bases, with 16 bases between. The CDR3 DNA is TGTGCCAGCAGCTTGACGTCAGGGGATAGGGAGACCCAGTACTTC. It specifies CASSLTSGDRETQYF. The variable domain in full, with the rest retrieved from reference TRBV13 and TRBJ2-5, is AAGVIQSPRHLIKEKRETATLKCYPIPRHDTVYWYQQGPGQDPQFLISFYEKMQSDKGSIPDRFSAQQFSDYHSELNMSSLELGDSALYFCASSLTSGDRETQYFGPGTRLLVL.

Many counts were recorded for this clonotype. The rearrangement uses TRBV29-1 and TRBJ2-1; 14 positions match TRBD2. With 0 bases clipped from V and 8 bases from J, the junction kept 6 bases outside the gene matches. The CDR3 sequence is 16 residues long. The germline V gene encodes CDR1 SQVTM and CDR2 ANQGSEA. CDR3 amino acids: CSVEDSGTSGSDEQFF. The CDR3 DNA follows: TGCAGCGTTGAAGATTCCGGGACTAGCGGGAGTGATGAGCAGTTCTTC.

This clonotype was recorded many times. The chain combines TRBV29-1 with TRBJ2-7; TRBD1 matches 9 bases. CDR1 and CDR2 from the germline V gene are SQVTM and ANQGSEA. The CDR3 sequence is 18 residues long. The junction had 21 bases not matched to a gene; V was cut back by 6 bases and J by 3 bases. This CDR3 reads CSVTIRDRAPSQIYEQYF. The CDR3 DNA reads as TGCAGCGTCACAATCCGGGACAGGGCCCCATCCCAAATCTACGAGCAGTACTTC.

This clonotype was seen at least ten times. V usage is TRBV4-1 and J usage is TRBJ2-1; TRBD1 agrees at 12 bases. The CDR3 loop spans 16 amino acids. The trim removed 0 bases at V and 10 bases at J, leaving 7 bases unmatched. Germline values: CDR1 MGHRA, CDR2 YSYEKL. The CDR3 bases are TGCGCCAGCAGCCAAGATAGGGACAGGGGGCTGGTGGAGCAGTTCTTC. Amino acids: CASSQDRDRGLVEQFF.

This clonotype was picked up many times. The chain combines TRBV2 with TRBJ2-3, with 7 bases that match TRBD1. This CDR3 contains 15 residues. The germline gives CDR1 SNHLY, CDR2 FYNNEI. V gave up 4 bases and J gave up 0 bases; unmatched junction bases: 4. The CDR3 sequence: CASSVTGESTDTQYF. Written as DNA, the CDR3 is TGTGCCAGCAGTGTTACAGGGGAAAGCACAGATACGCAGTATTTT.

V gene TRBV3-1 combines with J gene TRBJ2-7; TRBD1 agrees at 9 bases. This CDR3 has 14 amino acids. V dropped 8 bases and J dropped 0; count of bases not matched to a gene: 5. Germline-derived CDR1 and CDR2 are LGHDT and YNNKEL (reference sequence). This chain's CDR3 is CASQRDRASYEQYF. CDR3 sequence (DNA): TGTGCCAGCCAGCGGGACAGGGCCTCCTACGAGCAGTACTTC.

This clonotype was counted at least ten times. The chain employs TRBV28 and TRBJ2-3; 7 nucleotides align to TRBD2. Germline loops: CDR1 MDHEN, CDR2 SYDVKM. CDR3 length: 14 residues. J was trimmed by 0 bases and V by 7 bases; bases with no gene match: 4. The CDR3 coding sequence is TGTGCCAGCACCTCTAGCGGAAGCACAGATACGCAGTATTTT. Protein: CASTSSGSTDTQYF. The variable domain in full, completed from reference TRBV28 and TRBJ2-3, reads DVKVTQSSRYLVKRTGEKVFLECVQDMDHENMFWYRQDPGLGLRLIYFSYDVKMKEKGDIPEGYSVSREKKERFSLILESASTNQTSMYLCASTSSGSTDTQYFGPGTRLTVL.

This clonotype was seen many times. The chain has TRBV28 and TRBJ1-1; 7 bases align to TRBD1. Germline values: CDR1 MDHEN, CDR2 SYDVKM. With 6 bases clipped from V and 5 bases from J, the junction kept 3 bases outside the gene matches. CDR3 length: 12 amino acids. The CDR3, as DNA: TGTGCCAGCAGGCAGGGGGTGACTGAAGCTTTCTTT. Translated: CASRQGVTEAFF. Full variable domain (missing parts from reference TRBV28 and TRBJ1-1): DVKVTQSSRYLVKRTGEKVFLECVQDMDHENMFWYRQDPGLGLRLIYFSYDVKMKEKGDIPEGYSVSREKKERFSLILESASTNQTSMYLCASRQGVTEAFFGQGTRLTVV.

This clonotype was observed many times. This chain uses TRBV20-1 with TRBJ2-1; 9 nucleotides match TRBD2. J was trimmed by 2 bases and V by 0 bases; bases with no gene match: 8. CDR3 length equals 17 residues. Germline loops: CDR1 DFQATT, CDR2 SNEGSKA (reference sequence). The CDR3 is CSARDDWREGPYNEQFF. CDR3 coding DNA: TGCAGTGCTAGAGATGATTGGCGGGAGGGCCCCTACAATGAGCAGTTCTTC.

A few counts support this clonotype. This chain links TRBV5-1 with TRBJ2-3, with D perhaps being TRBD1 or TRBD2 (5 bases each). The CDR3 runs 15 residues. Between the trimmed V and J ends, which lost 1 base and 2 bases, there was a span of 11 bases. From germline, CDR1 is SGHRS and CDR2 YFSETQ. CDR3 sequence: CASSLQEDTTDTQYF. For the CDR3, the DNA is TGCGCCAGCAGCTTGCAGGAGGACACCACAGATACGCAGTATTTT.

This clonotype was seen at least ten times. The chain is built from TRBV4-2 and TRBJ2-7; weak D call: TRBD1 (5 bases). Germline CDR1 LGHNA, CDR2 YNFKEQ. The CDR3 loop spans 13 amino acids. The V end was cut by 4 bases, the J end by 5 bases, with 12 bases between. The CDR3 nucleotides are TGTGCCAGCAGCCCGAGATTAGGGGACGAGCAGTACTTC. Amino acids: CASSPRLGDEQYF.

This clonotype has at least ten counts. The CDR3 loop reads CASSLGTGIYEQYF. The CDR3 DNA sequence: TGTGCCAGCAGCTTGGGGACAGGGATTTACGAGCAGTACTTC. The chain recombines TRBV11-1 with TRBJ2-7; TRBD1 matches at 9 bases. V was clipped by 3 bases and J by 4 bases; unmatched bases: 4. The CDR3 is 14 amino acids. The V gene's germline CDR1 is SGHAT and CDR2 FQDESV (reference sequence).

This clonotype was counted ten times or more. The gene calls are TRBV6-2 or TRBV6-3 and TRBJ2-7, with 10 bases lining up with TRBD2. V lost 10 bases to trimming and J lost 2 bases; unmatched junction nucleotides: 8. Germline V lookup: CDR1 MNHEY, CDR2 SVGEGT. The CDR3 loop spans 14 amino acids. The CDR3 is CATILAGSTYEQYF. The CDR3 nucleotides read TGTGCCACCATACTAGCGGGAAGTACCTACGAGCAGTACTTC.

This clonotype showed up many times. The V and J genes are TRBV7-2 and TRBJ2-2; 9 bases are a match to TRBD1. The CDR3 is 15 amino acids. V dropped 10 bases and J dropped 3; count of bases not matched to a gene: 9. Germline V gene lookup returns CDR1 SGHTA and CDR2 FQGNSA. CDR3 nucleotide sequence: TGTGCCACCGAAGGACAGGGGCGCTACACCGGGGAGCTGTTTTTT. As protein: CATEGQGRYTGELFF.

The sample holds many counts of this clonotype. The V gene is TRBV19, the J gene TRBJ2-2; D call uncertain. This CDR3 comprises 14 residues. Trimming cost V 7 bases and J 5 bases, with 14 bases left between them. Germline V gene lookup returns CDR1 LNHDA and CDR2 SQIVND (reference sequence). The CDR3 DNA reads as TGTGCCAGTAATGAAAGAAGGCAGACCGGGGAGCTGTTTTTT. This codes for CASNERRQTGELFF.

The chain is built from TRBV6-1 and TRBJ2-3, with 8 bases fitting TRBD1. The CDR3 runs 16 residues. The germline V gene encodes CDR1 MNHNS and CDR2 SASEGT. The V segment lost 8 bases and the J segment 4 bases; nucleotides outside the gene matches: 14. The CDR3 coding sequence is TGTGCCAGCGGGGGACAGGCGGTTATGGGATCAGATACGCAGTATTTT. Its translation: CASGGQAVMGSDTQYF.

For this clonotype: A read error likely explains this, since a far larger clone differs by one base. V usage is TRBV6-8 and J usage is TRBJ2-2; D unclear. The V gene lost 5 bases and the J gene lost 3 bases, with 13 bases spanning the gap. The CDR3 has 15 amino acids. Germline lookup yields CDR1 MNHGY and CDR2 SAAAGT. In nucleotides, the CDR3 is TGTGCCAGCAGTGTTCAGCTGGCGGACACCGGGGAGCTGTTTTTT. Translating it yields CASSVQLADTGELFF.

This clonotype was found a few times. The chain combines TRBV30 with TRBJ1-1, with TRBD1 identical over 7 bases. Trimming took 3 bases from V and 1 from J; bases not matched to a gene: 11. This CDR3 region has 16 residues. Germline V gives CDR1 GTSNPN, CDR2 SVGIG (reference sequence). The CDR3 loop reads CAWRAWGRGQNTEAFF. The CDR3 nucleotides read TGTGCCTGGAGGGCTTGGGGTAGGGGGCAGAACACTGAAGCTTTCTTT.

There are many counts of this clonotype. This chain connects TRBV6-2 or TRBV6-3 to TRBJ2-7; 9 bases are shared with TRBD2. This CDR3 region has 14 residues. In germline, CDR1 is MNHEY, CDR2 SVGEGT. The V gene end was trimmed by 5 bases and the J gene end by 8 bases; junction bases not matched to a gene: 10. The CDR3 DNA follows: TGTGCCAGCAGTAGACTAGCGGAGTCTACGCAGCAGTACTTC. This encodes CASSRLAESTQQYF.

This clonotype was counted a few times. A single base is all that separates this from a far larger clone, so a read error is likely. The chain combines TRBV5-1 with TRBJ2-1; tentatively, D is TRBD1 (7 bases). Germline loops: CDR1 SGHRS, CDR2 YFSETQ. This CDR3 comprises 16 residues. V lost 0 bases, J lost 10 bases, and 20 bases lay in between. DNA of the CDR3: TGCGCCAGCAGCTTGGACGGAGGGGGCCCAGGCTACGAGCAGTTCTTC. Translating it yields CASSLDGGGPGYEQFF.

The chain combines TRBV6-2 or TRBV6-3 with TRBJ1-5; D is undetermined. CDR1 and CDR2 from the germline V gene are MNHEY and SVGEGT. The CDR3 has 18 amino acids. The ends were cut back, 7 bases at V and 9 bases at J, with 31 bases in the middle. DNA for the CDR3: TGTGCCAGCACCAACCAGACATCTATGTACCTCGAGAGACGGCCCCAGCATTTT. Encoded protein: CASTNQTSMYLERRPQHF.

This clonotype came up a few times. The V gene is TRBV24-1, the J gene TRBJ2-5, with a possible D match to TRBD1 (5 bases). Looked up from germline, CDR1 is KGHDR and CDR2 is SFDVKD. Deletions cut 9 bases from V and 4 bases from J, with 17 bases between. The CDR3 length is 14 residues. CDR3 loop: CATRAVGARETQYF. CDR3 nucleotide sequence: TGTGCCACCCGGGCTGTTGGGGCAAGAGAGACCCAGTACTTC.

This clonotype was picked up many times. The CDR3 reads CASSSSNAGGGYEQYF. The CDR3 bases are TGTGCCAGCAGCTCGTCTAATGCGGGAGGTGGCTACGAGCAGTACTTC. V is TRBV28 and J is TRBJ2-7, with TRBD2 matching over 8 bases. V lost 6 bases, J lost 3 bases, and 13 bases stayed unmatched. Germline-derived CDR1 and CDR2 are MDHEN and SYDVKM. The CDR3 runs 16 residues.